One and the same sample provided the 26 T cell receptor beta chains below, sequenced in a study of pediatric ulcerative colitis. The table came from immunoSEQ multiplex PCR; TCRdb's copy has only in-frame clones and leaves some out. The sample lists around 12,000 clones, approximately 71% occurring once. One to two pinch biopsies were taken from the rectum during colonoscopy. The sample comprised gut tissue. Source of these receptors: a boy younger than 18 who was a control in a study of pediatric ulcerative colitis.

In this sample, this clone turned up a few times. The chain carries TRBV25-1 and TRBJ2-5, with 7 bases that match TRBD1. From germline, CDR1 is MGHDK and CDR2 SYGVNS. The CDR3 extends over 17 amino acids. V lost 4 bases to trimming and J lost 2 bases; unmatched junction nucleotides: 13. The CDR3: CASSAAGKGGRQETQYF. The CDR3, as DNA: TGTGCCAGCAGTGCTGCAGGGAAAGGGGGCAGGCAAGAGACCCAGTACTTC.

The chain carries TRBV6-1 and TRBJ1-1; TRBD1 matches at 7 bases. J lost 0 bases, V lost 1 base, and 2 bases had no gene match. Germline CDR1 MNHNS, CDR2 SASEGT. The CDR3 is 15 residues long. In nucleotides, the CDR3 is TGTGCCAGCAGTGAAGGACAGGGCCTGAACACTGAAGCTTTCTTT. Protein sequence: CASSEGQGLNTEAFF.

The count of this clone is one. The rearrangement joins TRBV25-1 to TRBJ2-5, with D tentatively TRBD1 (5 bases). Germline-derived CDR1 and CDR2 are MGHDK and SYGVNS. This CDR3 contains 15 residues. V was trimmed by 5 bases and J by 2 bases, leaving 15 bases between them. The CDR3 sequence is CASSSDPGIQETQYF. Written as DNA, the CDR3 is TGTGCCAGCAGTTCGGATCCAGGGATTCAAGAGACCCAGTACTTC.

The chain links TRBV7-9 to TRBJ1-5; D call uncertain. Trimming left V 0 bases short and J 5 bases short, with 5 bases between. Germline V lookup: CDR1 SEHNR, CDR2 FQNEAQ (reference sequence). The CDR3 has 13 amino acids. Written as DNA, the CDR3 is TGTGCCAGCAGCTTAGCGGACGATCAGCCCCAGCATTTT. This encodes CASSLADDQPQHF.

This clone has more than one count but fewer than ten. The chain joins TRBV19 to TRBJ2-2, with D possibly TRBD2 on 5 matching bases. V was cut by 2 bases and J by 2 bases, with 9 bases left in between. The CDR3 is 15 residues long. Germline V gene lookup returns CDR1 LNHDA and CDR2 SQIVND (reference sequence). The CDR3 region has the DNA TGTGCCAGTAGTATAAGCCGGGGTAACACCGGGGAGCTGTTTTTT. It specifies CASSISRGNTGELFF. The complete variable domain, with remaining parts taken from reference TRBV19 and TRBJ2-2, reads DGGITQSPKYLFRKEGQNVTLSCEQNLNHDAMYWYRQDPGQGLRLIYYSQIVNDFQKGDIAEGYSVSREKKESFPLTVTSAQKNPTAFYLCASSISRGNTGELFFGEGSRLTVL.

The J gene is TRBJ2-1, the V gene TRBV6-5, with a weak D call TRBD1 (5 bases). Germline lookup yields CDR1 MNHEY and CDR2 SVGAGI. The length of the CDR3 is 13 residues. Trimming took off 10 bases at V and 5 bases at J, with 15 bases between the two ends. This CDR3 is CAIGQGSHNEQFF. CDR3 coding DNA: TGTGCCATCGGGCAGGGCTCTCACAATGAGCAGTTCTTC.

The V gene is TRBV11-3, the J gene TRBJ2-5, with D possibly being TRBD1 or TRBD2 (5 bases each). The CDR3 consists of 13 residues. Germline loops: CDR1 SGHNT, CDR2 YENEEA. V lost 6 bases and J lost 7, with 15 bases in between. The CDR3 sequence: CASSRGVQGTQYF. In DNA form, the CDR3 reads TGTGCCAGCAGTAGAGGGGTGCAGGGGACCCAGTACTTC.

This chain links TRBV9 with TRBJ2-7, with TRBD2 matching over 9 bases. The V gene's germline CDR1 is SGDLS and CDR2 YYNGEE. V dropped 0 bases and J dropped 2; count of bases not matched to a gene: 12. This CDR3 region has 18 residues. DNA of the CDR3: TGTGCCAGCAGCGTAGGCCCCAGCGGGAGGACCGTTCCCTACGAGCAGTACTTC. This translates into CASSVGPSGRTVPYEQYF.

J is TRBJ2-6 and V is TRBV19; 8 positions match TRBD1. There are 15 residues in the CDR3. Germline-derived CDR1 and CDR2 are LNHDA and SQIVND (reference sequence). Trimming removed 5 bases from V and 6 bases from J; junction bases left unmatched: 6. The CDR3 sequence is CASSLRGRQANVLTF. The DNA for the CDR3 is TGTGCCAGTAGTCTCAGGGGGCGGCAGGCCAACGTCCTGACTTTC.

V usage is TRBV27 and J usage is TRBJ2-1, with D perhaps TRBD1 or TRBD2 (5 bases each). This CDR3 spans 17 amino acids. Looked up from germline, CDR1 is MNHEY and CDR2 is SMNVEV (reference sequence). The V and J ends lost 5 bases and 6 bases respectively, with 23 bases between them. CDR3 nucleotides: TGTGCCAGCAGTGGCCGTTTGGGACCACAGGAAGGCAATGAGCAGTTCTTC. It encodes CASSGRLGPQEGNEQFF.

This chain connects TRBV9 to TRBJ1-3; no clear D gene. Trimming cost V 3 bases and J 3 bases, with 13 bases left between them. Germline CDR1 SGDLS, CDR2 YYNGEE. The CDR3 runs to 15 residues. CDR3 amino acids: CASSAGLAFGNTIYF. CDR3 nucleotide sequence: TGTGCCAGCAGCGCCGGACTGGCTTTTGGAAACACCATATATTTT.

V and J are TRBV7-2 and TRBJ2-1; possibly TRBD2 for D (7 bases). V lost 5 bases and J 8 bases, leaving 19 bases between the germline ends. Germline V lookup: CDR1 SGHTA, CDR2 FQGNSA. CDR3 length equals 15 residues. As DNA, the CDR3 is TGTGCCAGCAGCCCCCGGGGGCGGGAGAGGGATGAGCAGTTCTTC. Amino acids: CASSPRGRERDEQFF.

This clone has more than one count but fewer than ten. The chain carries TRBV7-9 and TRBJ2-7; TRBD1 might be the D (6 bases). Germline CDR1 SEHNR, CDR2 FQNEAQ (reference sequence). There are 15 residues in the CDR3. With 4 bases removed from V and 1 base from J, the gap between germline ends came to 14 bases. The CDR3, as DNA: TGTGCCAGCAGCTCGAGAGGGGGACCATCCTACGAGCAGTACGTC. Translating it yields CASSSRGGPSYEQYV.

Regarding this clone: Different DNA sequences within this sample yield the same CDR3. The chain combines TRBV18 with TRBJ1-2; 8 bases agree with TRBD1. Germline V gene lookup returns CDR1 KGHSH and CDR2 LQKENI. This CDR3 region has 13 residues. V lost 2 bases, J lost 5 bases, and 1 base stayed unmatched. The CDR3, as DNA: TGTGCCAGCTCACCAACAGGGGGGTATGGCTACACCTTC. Residues: CASSPTGGYGYTF.

The rearrangement links TRBV6-4 to TRBJ2-1; 7 bases are shared with TRBD2. Germline V CDR1 and CDR2: MRHNA, SNTAGT. This CDR3 contains 14 residues. The J segment lost 8 bases and the V segment lost 3 bases, leaving 7 bases of the junction unmatched. The CDR3 bases are TGTGCCAGCAGTGAAAGCGGGGAGGGCCATGAGCAGTTCTTC. This gives the protein CASSESGEGHEQFF.

The gene calls are TRBV4-1 and TRBJ2-7; 9 bases are a match to TRBD1. Germline assignment: CDR1 MGHRA and CDR2 YSYEKL. This CDR3 has 13 amino acids. The V and J ends lost 4 bases and 7 bases, in that order; junction bases with no gene match: 5. CDR3 DNA sequence: TGCGCCAGCAGCCCAGACAGGGGGAGAGAGCAGTACTTC. Its translation is CASSPDRGREQYF.

This clone was detected once. This rearrangement joins TRBV11-1 to TRBJ1-2; D is ambiguous. V gave up 1 base and J gave up 0 bases, with 9 bases separating them. CDR3 size: 15 residues. The V gene's germline CDR1 is SGHAT and CDR2 FQDESV (reference sequence). For the CDR3, the DNA is TGTGCCAGCAGCTTAGGCTCAGCATCTAACTATGGCTACACCTTC. As protein: CASSLGSASNYGYTF.

This chain uses TRBV7-6 with TRBJ2-1, with 13 bases matching TRBD2. Losses at the gene ends were 4 bases for V and 6 bases for J; bases not matched to a gene: 9. The germline V gene has CDR1 SGHVS and CDR2 FNYEAQ. CDR3 length: 17 residues. CDR3 sequence: CASSWTGTSGEINEQFF. CDR3 sequence (DNA): TGTGCCAGCAGCTGGACCGGGACTAGCGGGGAGATCAATGAGCAGTTCTTC.

This rearrangement joins TRBV11-1 to TRBJ2-3, with D hard to call. The CDR3 totals 14 residues. Germline CDR1 is SGHAT and CDR2 is FQDESV (reference sequence). The ends were cut back, 1 base at V and 0 bases at J, with 5 bases in the middle. In DNA, the CDR3 is TGTGCCAGCAGCTTAGACAGCAGCACAGATACGCAGTATTTT. This gives the protein CASSLDSSTDTQYF.

This sequence joins TRBV7-6 and TRBJ2-5; 9 bases fit TRBD1. Germline-derived CDR1 and CDR2 are SGHVS and FNYEAQ. V shed 3 bases and J 4 bases; nucleotides not matched to a gene: 9. The CDR3 consists of 16 residues. DNA of the CDR3: TGTGCCAGCAGCTTTCGACAGGGGGACGGTGGAGAGACCCAGTACTTC. This codes for CASSFRQGDGGETQYF. The full variable domain, completed using reference TRBV7-6 and TRBJ2-5, is GAGVSQSPRYKVTKRGQDVALRCDPISGHVSLYWYRQALGQGPEFLTYFNYEAQQDKSGLPNDRFSAERPEGSISTLTIQRTEQRDSAMYRCASSFRQGDGGETQYFGPGTRLLVL.

The chain combines TRBV18 with TRBJ1-1; TRBD1 is a possible D gene (6 bases). The ends were cut back, 7 bases at V and 4 bases at J, with 19 bases in the middle. This CDR3 spans 15 amino acids. Germline V lookup: CDR1 KGHSH, CDR2 LQKENI. In nucleotides, the CDR3 is TGTGCCAGCTTTGAGGGTGTGGGGGCAATCACTGAAGCTTTCTTT. Its translation is CASFEGVGAITEAFF.

The chain combines TRBV6-1 with TRBJ2-7, with D hard to call. Germline V lookup: CDR1 MNHNS, CDR2 SASEGT. Between the trimmed V and J ends, which lost 3 bases and 4 bases, there was a span of 13 bases. The CDR3 loop spans 14 amino acids. As DNA, the CDR3 is TGTGCCAGCAGTGAGAGTTTTGACTTTTACGAGCAGTACGTC. It codes for CASSESFDFYEQYV.

This chain links TRBV6-1 with TRBJ1-2; no clear D gene. CDR1 and CDR2 (germline): MNHNS, SASEGT. With 1 base removed from V and 3 bases from J, the gap between germline ends came to 18 bases. CDR3 length equals 17 residues. The CDR3 is CASSEGAVRNVDYGYTF. The CDR3 nucleotides are TGTGCCAGCAGTGAAGGAGCTGTTCGGAACGTCGACTATGGCTACACCTTC.

The genes are TRBV27 and TRBJ2-1; D is possibly TRBD1 (6 bases). Trimming pared 3 bases from V and 0 bases from J, leaving 21 bases between. Germline CDR1 reads MNHEY; CDR2 reads SMNVEV (reference sequence). This CDR3 region has 19 residues. CDR3 bases: TGTGCCAGCAGTTTGGGGCAGGGGAGTTCCTCACTCTCCTACAATGAGCAGTTCTTC. Translated: CASSLGQGSSSLSYNEQFF.

The genes are TRBV30 and TRBJ2-3, with TRBD2 identical over 13 bases. Per the germline V gene, CDR1 is GTSNPN and CDR2 is SVGIG (reference sequence). CDR3 length: 15 amino acids. V trimming: 4 bases; J trimming: 4 bases; junction bases outside the gene matches: 5. The CDR3 nucleotides read TGTGCCTGGAACCTGGGACTAGCGGGACCAGATACGCAGTATTTT. Protein product: CAWNLGLAGPDTQYF.

The V call is TRBV7-2, the J call TRBJ2-5, with TRBD2 matching 11 bases. CDR1 and CDR2 from the germline V gene are SGHTA and FQGNSA. The CDR3 consists of 15 residues. V trimming: 5 bases; J trimming: 5 bases; junction bases outside the gene matches: 7. CDR3 nucleotides: TGTGCCAGCAGCCGCGAGGCTAGCGGGAGGGAGACCCAGTACTTC. This codes for CASSREASGRETQYF.